A selection of T cell receptor beta chains follows, all from one sample in a study of response to subunit inactivated influenza vaccine. MiXCR, applied by TCRdb to the RT-PCR reads, yields one record per CDR3 protein. The sample lists about 700,000 distinct CDR3 sequences, about a sixth occurring once. The input for sequencing was PBMCs from blood, taken about 13 days after vaccination. The source of these receptors is a man between 45 and 60 years old who received an inactivated influenza vaccine. Each CDR3 is given with its conserved first and last residue. Fields, in order: V gene, J gene, CDR3 length, CDR3 protein.

TRBV4-1	TRBJ1-2	16	CASSQEPRGVLYGYTF
TRBV5-4	TRBJ2-1	14	CASSLSTVHNEQFF
TRBV5-1	TRBJ1-2	15	CASSELGTKNYGYTF
TRBV20-1	TRBJ2-5	14	CSARSPPMPETQYF
TRBV20-1	TRBJ2-7	15	CSAAGGTSGSYEQYF
TRBV28	TRBJ2-1	14	CASSLASGRTEQFF
TRBV12-3/TRBV12-4	TRBJ2-1	12	CASSLLTDEQFF
TRBV6-1	TRBJ2-7	14	CASRIGQGVYEQYF
TRBV20-1	TRBJ2-3	14	CSAISSGSTDTQYF
TRBV5-6	TRBJ1-6	15	CASSLAVSRDSPLHF
TRBV20-1	TRBJ2-7	15	CSARDIQGATYEQYF
TRBV7-9	TRBJ1-1	14	CASSSGAWSTEAFF
TRBV7-2	TRBJ2-1	13	CASSLARWNEQFF
TRBV11-2	TRBJ2-5	14	CASSHLGLLETQYF
TRBV27	TRBJ2-7	13	CTSSPGGAGEQYF
TRBV12-3/TRBV12-4	TRBJ1-2	16	CASSWRTGGGTYGYTF
TRBV5-1	TRBJ2-1	11	CASSLDGEQFF
TRBV6-5	TRBJ1-6	15	CASSYDPRDGSPLHF
TRBV4-3	TRBJ1-2	14	CASSHSGANYGYTF
TRBV5-3	TRBJ2-7	17	CASSLVGRGSGIYEQYF
TRBV29-1	TRBJ2-4	14	CSVGAGGDKNIQYF
TRBV28	TRBJ2-5	13	CASSPHYRETQYF
TRBV6-5	TRBJ2-2	13	CASSYSKLGELFF
TRBV13	TRBJ2-1	17	CASSPQRGGRGNNEQFF
TRBV15	TRBJ2-7	12	CATSRVPYEQYF
TRBV3-1	TRBJ2-7	17	CASSQDNRKEVRDEQYF
TRBV9	TRBJ2-1	14	CASSFGTGPNEQFF
TRBV6-5	TRBJ1-1	14	CASSYGGGGTEAFF
TRBV12-3/TRBV12-4	TRBJ2-3	14	CATSGGGPADTQYF
TRBV29-1	TRBJ2-3	13	CSVGGPRMDTQYF
TRBV15	TRBJ2-2	14	CATSGGNNTGELFF
TRBV4-2	TRBJ1-6	15	CASSQDGQQNSPLHF
TRBV20-1	TRBJ2-7	13	CSAGQGPPYEQYF
TRBV4-3	TRBJ2-7	15	CASSQAWEIAYEQYF
TRBV6-2/TRBV6-3	TRBJ1-5	15	CASSPTGTGRLSQHF
TRBV2	TRBJ2-1	15	CASDLGTANPNEQFF
TRBV7-2	TRBJ2-2	13	CASSRAAAGELFF
TRBV12-5	TRBJ2-1	13	CASGLNEYNEQFF
TRBV15	TRBJ2-5	17	CATSYEQTGTGQETQYF